The 18 T cell receptor beta chains below come from one sample, sequenced in a study of blood T cells in healthy people across ages. Primed by a sample-barcoded 5' primer and a J-beta primer mix, a second PCR proceeded for 7 to 11 cycles. TCRdb processed the 5' RACE reads anew with MiXCR; each CDR3 protein has one entry. Among 1.5 million to 2 million distinct CDR3 sequences listed, just under 50% were seen once. Input material: blood. Receptors were obtained from a middle-aged woman in good health.

The rearrangement links TRBV27 to TRBJ2-6; a weak D match, TRBD1 (6 bases). CDR1 is MNHEY and CDR2 is SMNVEV in the germline V gene (reference sequence). This CDR3 comprises 17 residues. With 3 bases removed from V and 0 bases from J, the gap between germline ends came to 12 bases. The CDR3 nucleotides are TGTGCCAGCAGTTTTGGCAGGGGAGTCTCTGGGGCCAACGTCCTGACTTTC. Translating it yields CASSFGRGVSGANVLTF.

This clonotype was recorded once. The chain has TRBV6-7 and TRBJ1-5; D remains unclear. TRBV6-7 is designated an ORF whose function remains uncertain. The CDR3 is 18 amino acids. V shed 2 bases and J shed 2 bases, with 19 bases lying between them. CDR3 sequence (DNA): TGTGCCAGCAGTTACCCCGCTAGGACGGTTACAGGCAATCAGCCCCAGCATTTT. Its protein product is CASSYPARTVTGNQPQHF.

This clonotype was seen a few times. The chain has TRBV12-3 or TRBV12-4 and TRBJ2-5; D is possibly TRBD1 (6 bases). The CDR3 totals 13 residues. Trimming took off 10 bases at V and 5 bases at J, with 17 bases between the two ends. For the CDR3, the DNA is TGTGCCACCACGACAGGCCACAGGGAGACCCAGTACTTC. Translated: CATTTGHRETQYF.

The chain joins TRBV24-1 to TRBJ2-4; 10 bases align to TRBD2. The better agreement between TRBJ2-7 and the DNA end casts doubt on the J call. The germline gives CDR1 KGHDR, CDR2 SFDVKD. The CDR3 length is 15 residues. The CDR3, as DNA: TGTGCCACCAGTGAGCCCGGGACTAGCGCTTACGAGCAGTACTTC. It is translated as CATSEPGTSAYEQYF.

This clonotype occurred a few times. The rearrangement joins TRBV20-1 to TRBJ2-4, with TRBD1 identical over 10 bases. With V trimmed by 3 bases and J by 1 base, 12 bases remained unmatched. This CDR3 contains 18 residues. The V gene's germline CDR1 is DFQATT and CDR2 SNEGSKA (reference sequence). CDR3 DNA sequence: TGCAGTGCTAGGGGCCAAGGACAGGGGGTGCTGGCCAAAAACATTCAGTACTTC. It specifies CSARGQGQGVLAKNIQYF.

This clonotype was counted only a few times. For the CDR3, the DNA is TGCGCCAGCAGCCGGGACACGACCTCCTACGAGCAGTACTTC. It is translated as CASSRDTTSYEQYF. This chain uses TRBV5-1 with TRBJ2-7, with a possible D match to TRBD1 (6 bases). V lost 4 bases, J lost 0 bases, and 11 bases lay in between. From germline, CDR1 is SGHRS and CDR2 YFSETQ. This CDR3 has 14 residues.

V and J are TRBV5-1 and TRBJ2-7; 8 bases line up with TRBD2. The ends lost 6 bases at V and 7 bases at J; junction bases unmatched: 12. The CDR3 totals 14 residues. Germline CDR1 SGHRS, CDR2 YFSETQ. CDR3 protein: CASNDGGASREQYF. The CDR3 DNA reads TGCGCCAGCAACGACGGGGGGGCCTCTAGAGAGCAGTACTTC.

This clonotype was seen more than once but under ten times. For the CDR3, the DNA is TGTGCCAGCAGTTTCTCGGCTAGCGGGGTTAGGACCTACGAGCAGTACTTC. This gives the protein CASSFSASGVRTYEQYF. The J gene is TRBJ2-7, the V gene TRBV6-2 or TRBV6-3; 9 nucleotides match TRBD2. V shed 4 bases and J 2 bases; nucleotides not matched to a gene: 12. This CDR3 comprises 17 residues. The germline gives CDR1 MNHEY, CDR2 SVGEGT.

The chain employs TRBV5-1 and TRBJ1-4; D remains unclear. CDR1 is SGHRS and CDR2 is YFSETQ in the germline V gene. CDR3 length: 17 amino acids. The V end lost 0 bases, the J end lost 0 bases, and 12 bases lay between the germline ends. The DNA for the CDR3 is TGCGCCAGCAGCTTGGGGGTCATGAGTTCAACTAATGAAAAACTGTTTTTT. Its protein product is CASSLGVMSSTNEKLFF.

This clonotype was recorded a few times. The V gene is TRBV13, the J gene TRBJ1-5, with D tentatively TRBD1 (5 bases). Looked up from germline, CDR1 is PRHDT and CDR2 is FYEKMQ (reference sequence). V lost 0 bases to trimming and J lost 6 bases, with 15 bases between them. This CDR3 has 16 residues. The CDR3 DNA is TGTGCCAGCAGCTTAGGCTACTCCGGAGGGGCTCAGCCCCAGCATTTT. This translates into CASSLGYSGGAQPQHF.

The chain links TRBV7-9 to TRBJ2-5; either TRBD1 or TRBD2 may fit D (5 bases each). Germline loops: CDR1 SEHNR, CDR2 FQNEAQ (reference sequence). V lost 5 bases and J 3 bases, leaving 19 bases between the germline ends. The CDR3 contains 16 residues. CDR3 region: CASSPPPGQKKETQYF. The CDR3 nucleotides read TGTGCCAGCAGCCCCCCACCGGGGCAGAAGAAAGAGACCCAGTACTTC. The whole variable domain, remainder taken from reference TRBV7-9 and TRBJ2-5, is DTGVSQNPRHKITKRGQNVTFRCDPISEHNRLYWYRQTLGQGPEFLTYFQNEAQLEKSRLLSDRFSAERPKGSFSTLEIQRTEQGDSAMYLCASSPPPGQKKETQYFGPGTRLLVL.

This clonotype was detected a few times. The chain links TRBV20-1 to TRBJ2-7, with TRBD1 matching over 7 bases. Germline V CDR1 and CDR2: DFQATT, SNEGSKA (reference sequence). The trim removed 3 bases at V and 6 bases at J, leaving 8 bases unmatched. The CDR3 covers 13 residues. In DNA, the CDR3 is TGCAGTGCTAGGAGTGGGACAGCTTTCGAGCAGTACTTC. Translated: CSARSGTAFEQYF.

V is TRBV28 and J is TRBJ2-5, with 8 bases aligning to TRBD2. CDR1 and CDR2 from the germline V gene are MDHEN and SYDVKM. This CDR3 is 17 amino acids long. After removal of 3 bases from V and 2 bases from J, the junction contained 11 bases not matched to a gene. The CDR3 bases are TGTGCCAGCAGTTTCCCAACATTTACTAGCGGACAAGAGACCCAGTACTTC. Translation gives CASSFPTFTSGQETQYF.

In this sample, this clonotype turned up a few times. In DNA, the CDR3 is TGTGCCAGCAGCCGTCCGCGAGAGACCCAGTACTTC. Protein: CASSRPRETQYF. The V gene is TRBV7-8, the J gene TRBJ2-5, with no clear D. In germline, CDR1 is SGHVS, CDR2 FQNEAQ. The CDR3 spans 12 residues. Trimming took off 5 bases at V and 4 bases at J, with 8 bases between the two ends.

The chain joins TRBV20-1 to TRBJ2-7; D ambiguous. V dropped 0 bases and J dropped 2 bases, with 11 bases sitting between them. The CDR3 is 14 residues long. Germline V gene sequence: CDR1 DFQATT, CDR2 SNEGSKA (reference sequence). The CDR3 DNA follows: TGCAGTGCTAGAGATGGGAACGCACCCTACGAGCAGTACTTC. Translating it yields CSARDGNAPYEQYF.

J is TRBJ1-5 and V is TRBV19; the D gene is possibly TRBD1 (5 bases). This CDR3 region has 15 residues. Germline loops: CDR1 LNHDA, CDR2 SQIVND (reference sequence). V lost 5 bases and J 0 bases, leaving 11 bases between the germline ends. This CDR3 is CASSGSRASNQPQHF. The CDR3 DNA follows: TGTGCCAGTAGTGGGAGCAGGGCTAGCAATCAGCCCCAGCATTTT.

The chain is built from TRBV18 and TRBJ2-1; 8 positions agree with TRBD2. The CDR3 covers 13 residues. Per germline, CDR1 KGHSH and CDR2 LQKENI. V shed 5 bases and J 13 bases; nucleotides not matched to a gene: 10. CDR3 sequence reads: CASSVTGTRVQFF. As DNA, the CDR3 is TGTGCCAGCTCAGTAACCGGGACTAGGGTCCAGTTCTTC.

Turning to this clonotype: Sequence at one end of the junction differs from germline and may be a read error. V usage is TRBV10-3 and J usage is TRBJ2-1, with D possibly being TRBD2 (7 bases). Per the germline V gene, CDR1 is ENHRY and CDR2 is SYGVKD. The CDR3 has 17 amino acids. The CDR3 DNA reads as TGTGCCACCAGTGAGAGTTGGGCCAGTGGGGGGGCCTATGAGCAGTTCTTC. It encodes CATSESWASGGAYEQFF.